The present TCR beta chain was sequenced within a study of T cell responses to AZD1222 COVID-19 vaccine. Study findings and constraints: After the peak T cell response, and only then, were repertoires sampled. Possibly, clonal diversity was underestimated; donors were largely white British and included more females.

This CDR3 contains 17 residues. Germline CDR1 is SSHAT and CDR2 is FNYEAQ (reference sequence). The method was immunoSEQ multiplex PCR; TCRdb's version includes in-frame clones alone and lacks a portion of them. The sample records approximately 150,000 clones, more than 90% being singletons. About this clone: What it binds is unknown. Its ends do not fully match the called genes, so a read error is possible.

This chain connects TRBV7-7 to TRBJ2-2; 12 bases line up with TRBD1. The sequencing here drew on peripheral blood, taken on day 0 of AZD1222 vaccination. The clonotype originates from an adult in good health. The CDR3 DNA reads as TGTGCTAGCAGCTTAGCGTCCGGGACAGGGGGCTCCGGGGAGCTGTTTTTT. Amino acids: CASSLASGTGGSGELFF.